The 3 T cell receptor beta chains below all came from one sample that was sequenced in a study of T cell responses to AZD1222 COVID-19 vaccine. Assay used: immunoSEQ multiplex PCR; TCRdb lists only in-frame clones, some missing. The sample has under 150,000 clones, about nine tenths seen once. The sample was peripheral blood, taken on day 0 of AZD1222 vaccination. The receptors were gathered from an adult in good health.

The CDR3 DNA reads TGTGCCTGGAGTCCTCGGGACAGCTTCATGAACACTGAAGCTTTCTTT. This sequence encodes CAWSPRDSFMNTEAFF. The V and J genes are TRBV30 and TRBJ1-1; 7 bases agree with TRBD1. Germline-derived CDR1 and CDR2 are GTSNPN and SVGIG (reference sequence). The CDR3 totals 16 residues. With V trimmed by 2 bases and J by 0 bases, 9 bases remained unmatched.

CDR3 amino acids: CASSPKSTGGTFYPEKLFF. As DNA, the CDR3 is TGTGCCAGCTCACCAAAGTCAACAGGGGGAACTTTCTACCCTGAAAAACTGTTTTTT. This chain connects TRBV18 to TRBJ1-4; TRBD1 matches at 8 bases. The CDR3 extends over 19 amino acids. V was clipped by 2 bases and J by 7 bases; unmatched bases: 18. Per the germline V gene, CDR1 is KGHSH and CDR2 is LQKENI.

This chain joins TRBV6-6 and TRBJ2-7; D perhaps matches TRBD1 (5 bases). Germline CDR1 and CDR2: MNHNY and SVGAGI (reference sequence). With 8 bases removed from V and 9 bases from J, the gap between germline ends came to 11 bases. The CDR3 covers 10 residues. This CDR3 is CASEGATQYF. The CDR3, as DNA: TGTGCCAGCGAAGGGGCGACGCAGTACTTC.